The clone carrying this T cell receptor (beta chain) was detected many times. The data belong to a study of T cells in Graves' hyperthyroidism and ophthalmopathy. RNA transcripts gave rise to amplified TCR beta CDR3 regions. RT-PCR in the first round (using the HTBI primer set) targeted the TCR CDR3. Each CDR3 protein gets one entry after TCRdb re-called the multiplex PCR reads with MiXCR. The sample has a few hundred thousand distinct CDR3 sequences; 15% to 20% are singletons. Ophthalmopathy patients showed a Clinical Activity Score of at least 3, NOSPECS grade of at least 4 and duration under 3 months. Exclusion followed for patients with uncontrolled infection, other autoimmune disease, pregnancy or lactation. PBMCs stemmed from less than 13 ml fresh peripheral blood. Sequencing input: blood. The clonotype was recovered from a woman aged 25 to 39 with Graves' ophthalmopathy.

This CDR3 is CASSPLPVLTDTQYF. The CDR3 region has the DNA TGTGCCAGCAGTCCGTTACCAGTTCTCACAGATACGCAGTATTTT. The chain uses TRBV2 and TRBJ2-3, with no clear D. Between the trimmed V and J ends, which lost 5 bases and 2 bases, there was a span of 14 bases. This CDR3 contains 15 residues. Germline V gene data show CDR1 as SNHLY and CDR2 as FYNNEI.